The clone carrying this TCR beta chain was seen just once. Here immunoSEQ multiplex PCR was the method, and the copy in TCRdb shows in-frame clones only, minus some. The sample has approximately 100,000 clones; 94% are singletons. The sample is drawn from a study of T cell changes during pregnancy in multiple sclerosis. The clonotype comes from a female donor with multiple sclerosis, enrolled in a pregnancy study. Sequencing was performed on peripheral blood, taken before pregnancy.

CDR3 coding DNA: TGTGCCACCAGCAGAGACCCAGGGGGCGGGAATGAGCAGTTCTTC. Protein sequence: CATSRDPGGGNEQFF. The J gene is TRBJ2-1, the V gene TRBV15; 8 nucleotides match TRBD1. V lost 0 bases to trimming and J lost 7 bases; unmatched junction nucleotides: 5. The CDR3 runs to 15 residues. Germline CDR1 and CDR2: LNHNV and YYDKDF (reference sequence).